This entry describes one T cell receptor beta chain. In this sample, this clonotype turned up a few times. Its antigen is not yet known. No per-base quality is available; no much larger clone lies one base away. Donors were roughly 40 systemically healthy Caucasian individuals from Russia aged roughly 6 to 100 years. Each donor gave 8 to 10 milliliters of peripheral blood, collected into EDTA-treated Vacutainer tubes. PBMCs were isolated by Ficoll-Paque density-gradient centrifugation, with at least 6.5 million obtained per sample. Total RNA was extracted from PBMCs with Trizol reagent, with at least 6 micrograms obtained per sample. Naive CD45RAhigh/CD27high T cell percentages were measured by flow cytometry on a PBMC aliquot from every donor. This sample was taken from a study of blood T cells in healthy people across ages (dated by TCRdb to the mid-2010s). With respect to the entire study: Template switching captured roughly one uniquely barcoded TCR beta cDNA molecule per two T cells in model experiments. The donors were divided into four age groups: young (average around 16 years), middle-aged (about 39), aged (about 61) and long-lived (about 84). The study analyzed two additional independent replicas of 1 million unique cDNA reads from the same blood draw for two donors, one aged 18 to 30 and one aged 80 or older. Using deep sequencing normalized with unique cDNA molecular identifiers, the study measured how TCR beta repertoire diversity changes with age. To avoid experimental bias, donors of different ages were spread randomly across the sequencing lanes.

The investigation overall reported the following: As age increased, observed TCR beta diversity per million T cells dropped in a roughly linear way, and a significant reduction was already evident by age roughly 40. Total diversity estimates from one million sequenced T cells were considered lower bounds and underestimates. Compared with the aged group, the long-lived group had more naive CD4+ T cells, fewer expanded clones and increased TCR diversity, suggesting age selection. The CMV infection status of donors was not known, potentially confounding age-related changes in expanded clonotypes. Conclusive comparison of naive and antigen-experienced compartments was prevented by the profiling of bulk unsorted PBMCs. A strong correlation was found between observed TCR beta diversity and the percentage of naive T cells measured by flow cytometry.

According to the germline V gene (reference sequence), CDR1 reads MNHEY and CDR2 reads SMNVEV. Counted from cysteine to phenylalanine, this CDR3 has 14 amino acids. Of the read, only the CDR3 DNA is kept; its 42 bases are in frame from base 1. V is clipped by 5 bases and J by 5 bases, and the sequence between their germline boundaries is 10 bases long. Library method: 5' RACE. Instrument on record: Illumina HiSeq 2500. A second 7 to 11 cycle PCR used a sample-barcoded 5' primer and a J-beta primer mix. Each TCR beta cDNA molecule received a unique molecular identifier from a template-switch 5' adaptor carrying 12 random nucleotides. Each sample yielded at least 3 million CDR3-containing paired-end reads. The Mint cDNA synthesis kit, primed by a TRBC-specific oligonucleotide, was used to synthesize first-strand cDNA from all RNA. Following uracil-DNA glycosylase treatment, a first 18-cycle PCR with universal primers M1SS and BC2_uni_R was performed on all cDNA. The study's own analysis went as follows. For normalization, 1 million high-quality reads were randomly selected from each sample, with every read carrying a distinct molecular identifier. Instead of being binned into consensus sequences, reads with shared molecular identifiers were discarded. MiTCR, with a Q25 quality threshold and the strictest error-elimination algorithm, was used for CDR3 identification, clonotype clustering and error correction. A nonparametric unseen species model with Euler transformation was used to estimate lower-bound total TCR beta diversity. TCRdb reran the public reads through fastp at Q25 and MiXCR, keeping productive beta chains. Entries are consolidated by CDR3 protein sequence, retaining the most common genes and DNA. TCRdb assigned the V and J calls; the authors' analysis was not used. The sample profile shows hundreds of thousands of distinct CDR3 sequences; around two fifths of them were found once. The ten largest account for roughly 18% of the sample.

This chain is built from TRBV27 and TRBJ1-6, and possibly TRBD1, on 5 matching bases. This TCR came from a man aged 60-69 years in good health. Sequencing used blood. CDR3 loop: CASSIRENNSPLHF. In nucleotide form, the sequence is TGTGCCAGCAGTATCAGGGAAAATAATTCACCCCTCCACTTT.